Listed here is a single T cell receptor (beta chain). V lost 4 bases, J lost 3 bases, and 12 bases lay in between. This CDR3 has 14 amino acids. Germline V gene data show CDR1 as SGHDN and CDR2 as FVKESK. The TCR beta CDR3 regions underwent amplification from RNA transcripts. In the first round, RT-PCR was carried out with HTBI primers, and a multiplex PCR formed the second round. TCRdb recomputed calls from the multiplex PCR reads with MiXCR, one row per CDR3 protein. The table includes about 400,000 distinct CDR3 sequences, 15% to 17% detected once. These data belong to a study of Graves' ophthalmopathy and Graves' hyperthyroidism.

The sequencing sample was made of peripheral blood. The genes are TRBV14 and TRBJ1-2, with a tentative D call TRBD1 (5 bases). This clonotype was obtained from a woman between 18 and 29 years old with stable Graves' hyperthyroidism. This chain's CDR3 is CASSPLTDYYGYTF. The DNA of the CDR3 is TGTGCCAGCAGCCCCCTGACAGATTACTATGGCTACACCTTC.